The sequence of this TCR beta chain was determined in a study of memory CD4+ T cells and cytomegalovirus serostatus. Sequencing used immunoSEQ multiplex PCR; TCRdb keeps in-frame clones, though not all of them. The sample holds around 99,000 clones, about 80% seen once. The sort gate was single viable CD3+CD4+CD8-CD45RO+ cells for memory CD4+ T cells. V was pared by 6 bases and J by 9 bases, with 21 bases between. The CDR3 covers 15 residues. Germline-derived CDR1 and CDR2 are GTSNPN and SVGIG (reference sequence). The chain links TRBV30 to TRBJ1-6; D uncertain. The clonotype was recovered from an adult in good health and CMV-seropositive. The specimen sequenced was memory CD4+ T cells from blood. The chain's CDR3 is CACPLGGAVSSPLHF. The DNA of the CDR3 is TGTGCCTGCCCCCTTGGCGGCGCCGTGAGTTCACCCCTCCACTTT.